This T cell receptor (beta chain) emerged from a study of read filtering for tumor transcriptome and immune sequencing. Overall study: Patients were approximately 18 male and 11 to 15 female, mean age about 65 years, range about 47 to 80. Overall study findings and caveats: IR-seq captured clonotypes deeper and more reliably than RNA-seq. IR-seq and RNA-seq agreed better without single-read clonotypes.

From roughly 400 ng of RNA, a library with molecular barcoded alpha/delta and beta/gamma adaptors was made. TCRdb reprocessed the reads with MiXCR, giving one entry per CDR3 protein. The sample shows 100,000 to 150,000 distinct CDR3 sequences, 10% to 15% of them seen only once. Looked up from germline, CDR1 is SGHRS and CDR2 is YFSETQ. V shed 9 bases and J shed 0 bases, with 12 bases lying between them. The CDR3 runs to 14 residues. This clonotype was found many times. Antigen unknown. Input material: a population of CD138-negative cells sorted from bone marrow. The chain couples TRBV5-1 to TRBJ2-2, with TRBD2 as a possible D gene (6 bases). This clonotype was obtained from a donor at least 40 years old with multiple myeloma. The CDR3 here is CATMREANTGELFF. The CDR3 bases are TGCGCCACCATGCGGGAAGCGAACACCGGGGAGCTGTTTTTT.